Presented here are 22 T cell receptor beta chains from one specimen sequenced in a study of cytotoxic CD8 clonotypes in ibrutinib-treated CLL. Libraries were prepared by immunoSEQ multiplex PCR; TCRdb keeps only in-frame clonotypes and omits some of them. The repertoire has 150,000 to 250,000 clones, approximately 68% of them found once; the top ten carry around 15%. The specimen was PBMCs, collected after 24 months of ibrutinib treatment. Receptor source: a human donor with chronic lymphocytic leukemia.

The J gene is TRBJ2-7, the V gene TRBV25-1; D might be TRBD1 (5 bases). The germline V gene has CDR1 MGHDK and CDR2 SYGVNS. The CDR3 is 15 amino acids. The V end was cut by 5 bases, the J end by 5 bases, with 19 bases between. The CDR3 DNA reads TGTGCCAGCAGTCGTCCAGGGTCGGTATCGGACGAGCAGTACTTC. Translation gives CASSRPGSVSDEQYF.

This clone was observed a few times. The chain is built from TRBV30 and TRBJ2-5; tentatively, D is TRBD1 or TRBD2 (5 bases each). Germline V gives CDR1 GTSNPN, CDR2 SVGIG (reference sequence). The germline V and J ends were trimmed by 2 bases and 4 bases, with 11 bases remaining between them. CDR3 length: 13 residues. CDR3: CAWSSVRGETQYF. Here the CDR3 DNA reads TGTGCCTGGAGTTCGGTGAGGGGAGAGACCCAGTACTTC.

This chain links TRBV5-4 with TRBJ1-3; possible D gene TRBD1, 5 bases. The ends were cut back, 3 bases at V and 0 bases at J, with 16 bases in the middle. This CDR3 is built from 17 residues. Germline CDR1 is SGHNT and CDR2 is YYREEE (reference sequence). The CDR3 DNA reads TGTGCCAGCAGCTGGGGAATCCCGGGGGGCTCTGGAAACACCATATATTTT. This gives the protein CASSWGIPGGSGNTIYF.

The V call is TRBV2, the J call TRBJ2-1, with 9 bases aligning to TRBD2. CDR3 length equals 15 residues. CDR1 is SNHLY, CDR2 FYNNEI, per germline. Trimming at V came to 5 bases and at J to 3 bases, leaving 5 bases not matched to a gene. CDR3 coding DNA: TGTGCCAGCAGTAAGTTAGCGGGAGACTACAATGAGCAGTTCTTC. Residues: CASSKLAGDYNEQFF.

The J gene is TRBJ2-1, the V gene TRBV5-6; TRBD2 aligns across 11 bases. In germline, CDR1 is SGHDT, CDR2 YYEEEE. The trim removed 4 bases at V and 3 bases at J, leaving 9 bases unmatched. This CDR3 has 17 amino acids. DNA of the CDR3: TGTGCCAGCAGCCATATGACTAGCGGGATTGTCTACAATGAGCAGTTCTTC. Translated: CASSHMTSGIVYNEQFF.

V gene TRBV18 combines with J gene TRBJ2-3, with a weak D call TRBD2 (5 bases). The germline gives CDR1 KGHSH, CDR2 LQKENI. The V end was cut by 0 bases, the J end by 2 bases, with 6 bases between. The CDR3 consists of 14 residues. CDR3 DNA sequence: TGTGCCAGCTCACCACCCCTAGCCACAGATACGCAGTATTTT. This translates into CASSPPLATDTQYF. Variable domain in full (rest from reference TRBV18 and TRBJ2-3): NAGVMQNPRHLVRRRGQEARLRCSPMKGHSHVYWYRQLPEEGLKFMVYLQKENIIDESGMPKERFSAEFPKEGPSILRIQQVVRGDSAAYFCASSPPLATDTQYFGPGTRLTVL.

A remark on this clone: A much larger clone lies one base from this, so it may be a read error. The V call is TRBV7-6, the J call TRBJ2-7; D might be TRBD1 (5 bases). Germline CDR1 reads SGHVS; CDR2 reads FNYEAQ. With 3 bases removed from V and 3 bases from J, the gap between germline ends came to 9 bases. CDR3 length: 13 amino acids. The DNA of the CDR3 is TGTGCCAGCAGCTTGGCAAGGGGCTACGAGCAGTACTTC. Protein sequence: CASSLARGYEQYF.

The chain is built from TRBV30 and TRBJ2-1, with TRBD2 identical over 8 bases. Trimming cost V 1 base and J 0 bases; bases outside gene matches: 20. Germline CDR1 GTSNPN, CDR2 SVGIG (reference sequence). This CDR3 region has 21 residues. The CDR3 DNA reads TGTGCCTGGAGTGGCCTCCTACAAGTAAGCGGGAGAGAGCACTCCTACAATGAGCAGTTCTTC. It encodes CAWSGLLQVSGREHSYNEQFF.

V and J are TRBV7-3 and TRBJ2-1; 7 nucleotides agree with TRBD1. This CDR3 has 14 amino acids. The ends lost 5 bases at V and 4 bases at J; junction bases unmatched: 5. The V gene's germline CDR1 is SGHTA and CDR2 FQGTGA. The CDR3 sequence is CASSIRQGYNEQFF. CDR3 bases: TGTGCCAGCAGCATCCGACAGGGATACAATGAGCAGTTCTTC.

The chain recombines TRBV5-4 with TRBJ1-1; the D is unclear. This CDR3 region has 16 residues. The germline V and J ends were trimmed by 3 bases and 0 bases, with 15 bases remaining between them. CDR1 is SGHNT, CDR2 YYREEE, per germline (reference sequence). DNA for the CDR3: TGTGCCAGCAGCTCTGAGCAGAGACTATTGAACACTGAAGCTTTCTTT. Its protein product is CASSSEQRLLNTEAFF. Drawing the rest from reference TRBV5-4 and TRBJ1-1, the complete variable domain is ETGVTQSPTHLIKTRGQQVTLRCSSQSGHNTVSWYQQALGQGPQFIFQYYREEENGRGNFPPRFSGLQFPNYSSELNVNALELDDSALYLCASSSEQRLLNTEAFFGQGTRLTVV.

The chain combines TRBV7-6 with TRBJ1-1; TRBD1 might be the D (5 bases). The CDR3 has 14 residues. V lost 5 bases, J lost 3 bases, and 13 bases lay in between. CDR1 is SGHVS, CDR2 FNYEAQ, per germline. DNA for the CDR3: TGTGCCAGCAGCCCGGGCACAGGTGACACTGAAGCTTTCTTT. This encodes CASSPGTGDTEAFF.

The chain uses TRBV7-2 and TRBJ2-7, with D unresolved. V lost 1 base to trimming and J lost 2 bases, with 18 bases between them. Germline loops: CDR1 SGHTA, CDR2 FQGNSA. This CDR3 region has 17 residues. CDR3 sequence reads: CASSLDPLGPPTYEQYF. CDR3 coding DNA: TGTGCCAGCAGCTTAGATCCACTGGGCCCCCCTACCTACGAGCAGTACTTC. The variable domain in full, completed from reference TRBV7-2 and TRBJ2-7, reads GAGVSQSPSNKVTEKGKDVELRCDPISGHTALYWYRQSLGQGLEFLIYFQGNSAPDKSGLPSDRFSAERTGGSVSTLTIQRTQQEDSAVYLCASSLDPLGPPTYEQYFGPGTRLTVT.

A note on this clone: Other DNA sequences within the sample encode an identical CDR3. V usage is TRBV5-1 and J usage is TRBJ2-7, with 7 bases fitting TRBD2. This CDR3 is built from 14 residues. Germline assignment: CDR1 SGHRS and CDR2 YFSETQ. Trimming took 3 bases from V and 0 from J; bases not matched to a gene: 3. Here the CDR3 DNA reads TGCGCCAGCAGCTCTCTAGCGGCCTCCTACGAGCAGTACTTC. Translating it yields CASSSLAASYEQYF. The full variable domain, in which reference TRBV5-1 and TRBJ2-7 provide the parts outside the CDR3, is KAGVTQTPRYLIKTRGQQVTLSCSPISGHRSVSWYQQTPGQGLQFLFEYFSETQRNKGNFPGRFSGRQFSNSRSEMNVSTLELGDSALYLCASSSLAASYEQYFGPGTRLTVT.

CDR3 sequence (DNA): TGTGCCAGCAGCTTAGCGGTTCAGGGCACCGGGGAGCTGTTTTTT. Translated: CASSLAVQGTGELFF. The V call is TRBV7-2, the J call TRBJ2-2; tentatively, D is TRBD1 (5 bases). CDR1 is SGHTA, CDR2 FQGNSA, per germline. V was clipped by 0 bases and J by 4 bases, with 9 bases between them. The CDR3 covers 15 residues.

The rearrangement joins TRBV6-5 to TRBJ1-1, with TRBD1 as a possible D gene (5 bases). V shed 3 bases and J shed 11 bases, with 16 bases lying between them. The CDR3 extends over 13 amino acids. Germline CDR1 reads MNHEY; CDR2 reads SVGAGI. Written as DNA, the CDR3 is TGTGCCAGCAGTTATGGGGCCGCGGATCGGGCTTTCTTT. Protein sequence: CASSYGAADRAFF.

Here the CDR3 reads CASSVPVRPYGYTF. The CDR3 DNA sequence: TGTGCCAGCAGCGTCCCGGTGCGCCCGTATGGCTACACCTTC. The V call is TRBV7-2, the J call TRBJ1-2; no clear D. Germline assignment: CDR1 SGHTA and CDR2 FQGNSA. The V end was cut by 5 bases, the J end by 5 bases, with 15 bases between. This CDR3 comprises 14 residues.

The chain uses TRBV5-6 and TRBJ1-4; 8 bases align to TRBD1. CDR3 length: 15 residues. CDR1 is SGHDT, CDR2 YYEEEE, per germline. With V trimmed by 0 bases and J by 7 bases, 5 bases remained unmatched. The CDR3 DNA is TGTGCCAGCAGCTTGGGGACAGGGAGTGGTGAAAAACTGTTTTTT. Protein sequence: CASSLGTGSGEKLFF.

With regard to this clone: This likely comes from a read error, as the CDR3 has no conserved phenylalanine or tryptophan at its end. The DNA is omitted, as the CDR3 cannot be located on it reliably, and the CDR3 follows TCRdb's listing. The rearrangement links TRBV11-1 to TRBJ2-3; the table's D gene call, TRBD2, was not cross checked with the DNA. From germline, CDR1 is SGHAT and CDR2 FQDESV (reference sequence). Counting both end residues, the CDR3 totals 11 amino acids. Here the CDR3 reads CASSPSSRLRT.

The CDR3 loop reads CASSLVWGAGTGETQYF. The CDR3 DNA reads as TGTGCCAGCAGCTTGGTCTGGGGTGCAGGGACTGGTGAGACCCAGTACTTC. The V call is TRBV5-6, the J call TRBJ2-5, with D possibly being TRBD2 (6 bases). Trimming stripped 0 bases from V and 5 bases from J, with 20 bases between. This CDR3 is built from 17 residues. The V gene's germline CDR1 is SGHDT and CDR2 YYEEEE.

The V gene is TRBV29-1, the J gene TRBJ2-3; the D call may be TRBD1 or TRBD2 (5 bases each). The CDR3 consists of 14 residues. Germline V gene data show CDR1 as SQVTM and CDR2 as ANQGSEA. V lost 4 bases, J lost 6 bases, and 17 bases lay in between. The CDR3 here is CSVVGGRQRDTQYF. For the CDR3, the DNA is TGCAGCGTTGTAGGTGGGAGACAGAGGGATACGCAGTATTTT.

This chain links TRBV7-9 with TRBJ2-5, with D unresolved. CDR1 and CDR2 from the germline V gene are SEHNR and FQNEAQ (reference sequence). The CDR3 totals 14 residues. The V gene lost 5 bases and the J gene lost 2 bases, with 12 bases spanning the gap. CDR3 nucleotides: TGTGCCAGCAGCGCCTGGACGGAACAAGAGACCCAGTACTTC. This gives the protein CASSAWTEQETQYF.

This clone occurred once. The chain employs TRBV18 and TRBJ2-3; 8 nucleotides align to TRBD2. The CDR3 has 16 amino acids. Trimming took 2 bases from V and 6 from J; bases not matched to a gene: 10. The germline V gene has CDR1 KGHSH and CDR2 LQKENI. The CDR3 bases are TGTGCCAGCTCACCAGAACTAGCGGCTAGCGGGGATACGCAGTATTTT. This encodes CASSPELAASGDTQYF.